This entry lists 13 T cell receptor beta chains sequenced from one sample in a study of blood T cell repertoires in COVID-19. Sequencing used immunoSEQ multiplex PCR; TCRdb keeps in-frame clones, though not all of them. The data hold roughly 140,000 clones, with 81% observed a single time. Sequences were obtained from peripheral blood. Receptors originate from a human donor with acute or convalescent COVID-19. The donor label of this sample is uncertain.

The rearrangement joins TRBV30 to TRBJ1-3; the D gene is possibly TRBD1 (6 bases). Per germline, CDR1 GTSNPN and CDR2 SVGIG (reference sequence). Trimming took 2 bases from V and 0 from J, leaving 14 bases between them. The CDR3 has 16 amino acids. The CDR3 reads CAWSWYRGASGNTIYF. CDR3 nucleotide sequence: TGTGCCTGGAGTTGGTATCGGGGGGCCTCTGGAAACACCATATATTTT.

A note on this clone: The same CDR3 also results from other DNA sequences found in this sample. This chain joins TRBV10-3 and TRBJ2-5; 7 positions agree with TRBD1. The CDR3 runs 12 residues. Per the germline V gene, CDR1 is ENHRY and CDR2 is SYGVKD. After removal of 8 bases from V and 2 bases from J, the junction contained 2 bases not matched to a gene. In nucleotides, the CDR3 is TGTGCCATCGGGGGACAGCAAGAGACCCAGTACTTC. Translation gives CAIGGQQETQYF.

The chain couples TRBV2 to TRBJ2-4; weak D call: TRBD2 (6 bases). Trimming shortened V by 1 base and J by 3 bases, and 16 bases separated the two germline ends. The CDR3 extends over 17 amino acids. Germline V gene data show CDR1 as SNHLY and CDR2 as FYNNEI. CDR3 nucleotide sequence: TGTGCCAGCAGTGAAGGGGAGGCGTTAATTTTCAAAAACATTCAGTACTTC. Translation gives CASSEGEALIFKNIQYF.

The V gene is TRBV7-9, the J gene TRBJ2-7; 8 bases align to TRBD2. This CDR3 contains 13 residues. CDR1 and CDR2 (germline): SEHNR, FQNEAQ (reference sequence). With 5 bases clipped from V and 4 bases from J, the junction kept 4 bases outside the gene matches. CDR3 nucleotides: TGTGCCAGCAGCGTTAAGCGGGGGTACGAGCAGTACTTC. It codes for CASSVKRGYEQYF.

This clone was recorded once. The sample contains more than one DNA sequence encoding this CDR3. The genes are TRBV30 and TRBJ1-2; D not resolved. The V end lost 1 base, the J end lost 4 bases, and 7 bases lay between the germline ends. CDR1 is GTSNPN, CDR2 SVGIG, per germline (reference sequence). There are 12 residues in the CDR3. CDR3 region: CAWSGGVYGYTF. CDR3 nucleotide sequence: TGTGCCTGGAGTGGAGGCGTCTATGGCTACACCTTC.

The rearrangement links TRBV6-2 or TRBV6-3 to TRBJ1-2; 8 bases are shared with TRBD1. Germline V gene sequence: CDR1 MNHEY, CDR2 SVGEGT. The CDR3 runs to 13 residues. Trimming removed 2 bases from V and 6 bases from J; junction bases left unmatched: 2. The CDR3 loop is CASSYGDRNGYTF. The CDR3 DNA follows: TGTGCCAGCAGTTACGGGGACAGGAATGGCTACACCTTC.

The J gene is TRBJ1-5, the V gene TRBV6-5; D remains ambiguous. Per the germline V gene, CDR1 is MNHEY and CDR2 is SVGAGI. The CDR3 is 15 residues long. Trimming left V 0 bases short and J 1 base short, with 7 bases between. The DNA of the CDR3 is TGTGCCAGCAGTTACTCCGCGGGGAGCAATCAGCCCCAGCATTTT. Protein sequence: CASSYSAGSNQPQHF.

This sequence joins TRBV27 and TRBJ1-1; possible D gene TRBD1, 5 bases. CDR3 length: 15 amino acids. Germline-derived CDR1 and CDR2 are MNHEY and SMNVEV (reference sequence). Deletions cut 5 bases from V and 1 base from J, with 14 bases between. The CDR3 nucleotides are TGTGCCAGCAGTCCCCGTCCAGGGTGGAACACTGAAGCTTTCTTT. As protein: CASSPRPGWNTEAFF.

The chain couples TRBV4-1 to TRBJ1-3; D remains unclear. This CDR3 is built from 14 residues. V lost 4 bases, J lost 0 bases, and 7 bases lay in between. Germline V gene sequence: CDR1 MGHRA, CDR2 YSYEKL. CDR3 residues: CASSLEISGNTIYF. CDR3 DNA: TGCGCCAGCAGCCTGGAGATCTCTGGAAACACCATATATTTT.

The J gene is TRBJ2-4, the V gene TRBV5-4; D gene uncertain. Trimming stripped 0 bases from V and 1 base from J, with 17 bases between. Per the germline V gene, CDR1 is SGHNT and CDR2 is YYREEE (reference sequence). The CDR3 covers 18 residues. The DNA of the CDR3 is TGTGCCAGCAGCTTGGAGGCCGGGTTTTCGATGGCCAAAAACATTCAGTACTTC. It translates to CASSLEAGFSMAKNIQYF.

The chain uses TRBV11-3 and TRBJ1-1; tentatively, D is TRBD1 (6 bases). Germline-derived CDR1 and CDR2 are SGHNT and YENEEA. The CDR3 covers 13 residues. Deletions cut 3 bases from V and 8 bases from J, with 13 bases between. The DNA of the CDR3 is TGTGCCAGCAGCTTGACCCCCGACAGGGAAGCTTTCTTT. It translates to CASSLTPDREAFF.

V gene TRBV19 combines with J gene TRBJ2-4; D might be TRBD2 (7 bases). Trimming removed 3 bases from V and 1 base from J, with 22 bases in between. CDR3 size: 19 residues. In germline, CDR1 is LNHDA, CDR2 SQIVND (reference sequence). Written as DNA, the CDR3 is TGTGCCAGTAGTATCAGATCCTCGGGGGGCGATTCGGCCAAAAACATTCAGTACTTC. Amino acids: CASSIRSSGGDSAKNIQYF.

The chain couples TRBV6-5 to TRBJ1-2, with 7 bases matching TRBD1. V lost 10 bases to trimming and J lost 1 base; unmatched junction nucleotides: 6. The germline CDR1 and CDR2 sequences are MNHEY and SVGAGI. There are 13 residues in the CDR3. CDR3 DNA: TGTGCCACCGAGGGGGCCAATAACTATGGCTACACCTTC. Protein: CATEGANNYGYTF.